Each of the 27 T cell receptor beta chains below was sequenced from the same sample in a study of OX40 agonist ivuxolimab in advanced cancers. The protocol was immunoSEQ multiplex PCR, while the TCRdb copy is restricted to in-frame clones and leaves out a portion. The sample yields under 25,000 clones, around 86% seen once. The sequenced sample was CD4+ or CD8+ T cells sorted from blood, obtained in a trial of the OX40 agonist ivuxolimab. These receptors were obtained from an adult with an advanced solid tumor such as melanoma, head and neck, liver or kidney cancer.

The V call is TRBV6-5, the J call TRBJ2-7; D is possibly TRBD2 (6 bases). V was cut by 4 bases and J by 3 bases, with 7 bases left in between. Germline lookup yields CDR1 MNHEY and CDR2 SVGAGI. The CDR3 loop spans 12 amino acids. CDR3 protein: CASSSGLYEQYF. CDR3 DNA sequence: TGTGCCAGCAGTTCGGGACTCTACGAGCAGTACTTC.

The chain employs TRBV28 and TRBJ1-2, with 7 bases matching TRBD1. The V gene end was trimmed by 6 bases and the J gene end by 5 bases; junction bases not matched to a gene: 15. The CDR3 totals 16 residues. Germline CDR1 MDHEN, CDR2 SYDVKM. The CDR3 coding sequence is TGTGCCAGCAGCAATCTCCGGGACAGCCGCCTGTATGGCTACACCTTC. Amino acids: CASSNLRDSRLYGYTF.

This clone is medium-sized within its sample. This sequence joins TRBV4-1 and TRBJ2-1; D is unresolved. V was clipped by 0 bases and J by 0 bases, with 6 bases between them. Germline CDR1 and CDR2: MGHRA and YSYEKL. The CDR3 contains 15 residues. CDR3 loop: CASSQENLSYNEQFF. The DNA for the CDR3 is TGCGCCAGCAGCCAAGAGAATCTCTCCTACAATGAGCAGTTCTTC.

This sequence joins TRBV11-2 and TRBJ2-7; 7 bases are shared with TRBD2. V gave up 4 bases and J gave up 6 bases; unmatched junction bases: 21. This CDR3 comprises 18 residues. Germline V gene lookup returns CDR1 SGHAT and CDR2 FQNNGV. CDR3 nucleotides: TGTGCCAGCAGCTACCTAGGAGGCGTGGGAGGGCCTTGGTCCGAGCAGTACTTC. Amino acid sequence: CASSYLGGVGGPWSEQYF. Supplemented by reference TRBV11-2 and TRBJ2-7, the full variable domain reads EAGVAQSPRYKIIEKRQSVAFWCNPISGHATLYWYQQILGQGPKLLIQFQNNGVVDDSQLPKDRFSAERLKGVDSTLKIQPAKLEDSAVYLCASSYLGGVGGPWSEQYFGPGTRLTVT.

This clone was seen a handful of times. Compared with germline, one end of the junction differs, possibly owing to a read error. CDR3 in DNA: TGTGCCAGCAGCTGGACAGGGGGGAACGCTGAAGCTTTCTTT. It specifies CASSWTGGNAEAFF. This chain joins TRBV7-8 and TRBJ1-1; 10 bases fit TRBD1. The CDR3 spans 14 residues. CDR1 is SGHVS, CDR2 FQNEAQ, per germline.

The chain employs TRBV5-4 and TRBJ2-7; tentatively, D is TRBD1 or TRBD2 (5 bases each). V shed 7 bases and J shed 7 bases, with 18 bases lying between them. Germline V lookup: CDR1 SGHNT, CDR2 YYREEE (reference sequence). This CDR3 spans 13 amino acids. In nucleotides, the CDR3 is TGTGCCAGCTCCCTGGGACGGGGTCAAGAGCAGTACTTC. It codes for CASSLGRGQEQYF.

This chain uses TRBV6-5 with TRBJ2-3; tentative D call: TRBD1 (6 bases). The germline CDR1 and CDR2 sequences are MNHEY and SVGAGI. Trimming shortened V by 4 bases and J by 1 base, and 12 bases separated the two germline ends. The CDR3 totals 15 residues. The CDR3 DNA sequence: TGTGCCAGCAGTTCCCAGGGGATCGGCACAGATACGCAGTATTTT. Encoded protein: CASSSQGIGTDTQYF.

The chain uses TRBV4-2 and TRBJ2-1, with D possibly being TRBD1 (5 bases). From germline, CDR1 is LGHNA and CDR2 YNFKEQ. The CDR3 has 17 amino acids. The ends were cut back, 0 bases at V and 6 bases at J, with 18 bases in the middle. The CDR3 DNA is TGTGCCAGCAGCCAAGAGGGCCCTTCAGGGAATAGCAATGAGCAGTTCTTC. It is translated as CASSQEGPSGNSNEQFF.

V usage is TRBV23-1 and J usage is TRBJ1-4; 9 nucleotides agree with TRBD1. TRBV23-1 is designated an ORF whose function remains uncertain. There are 14 residues in the CDR3. Trimming cost V 7 bases and J 4 bases; bases outside gene matches: 4. CDR3 loop: CASTRDRVNEKLFF. CDR3 DNA sequence: TGCGCCAGCACTCGGGACAGGGTTAATGAAAAACTGTTTTTT.

The V call is TRBV5-1, the J call TRBJ2-2; D perhaps matches TRBD2 (7 bases). There are 14 residues in the CDR3. Trimming took 2 bases from V and 7 from J, leaving 12 bases between them. Germline loops: CDR1 SGHRS, CDR2 YFSETQ. The CDR3 spells CASSFSGGGGELFF. The CDR3 DNA is TGCGCCAGCAGCTTTTCGGGGGGCGGCGGGGAGCTGTTTTTT. Complete variable domain (other parts from reference TRBV5-1 and TRBJ2-2): KAGVTQTPRYLIKTRGQQVTLSCSPISGHRSVSWYQQTPGQGLQFLFEYFSETQRNKGNFPGRFSGRQFSNSRSEMNVSTLELGDSALYLCASSFSGGGGELFFGEGSRLTVL.

V and J are TRBV27 and TRBJ2-7, with D uncertain. CDR1 is MNHEY and CDR2 is SMNVEV in the germline V gene (reference sequence). V lost 5 bases to trimming and J lost 1 base, with 9 bases between them. The CDR3 spans 13 residues. CDR3 nucleotides: TGTGCCAGCAGTCTAGGGCCTTCCTACGAGCAGTACTTC. As protein: CASSLGPSYEQYF.

This clone was seen just once. The rearrangement links TRBV7-9 to TRBJ2-7; no reliable D call. Trimming left V 5 bases short and J 7 bases short, with 15 bases between. The CDR3 sequence is 13 residues long. Germline-derived CDR1 and CDR2 are SEHNR and FQNEAQ (reference sequence). The CDR3 reads CASSQPGIREQYF. DNA for the CDR3: TGTGCCAGCAGCCAGCCGGGCATACGGGAGCAGTACTTC.

This chain uses TRBV7-9 with TRBJ2-2; D gene ambiguous. The CDR3 runs 15 residues. The germline V and J ends were trimmed by 5 bases and 4 bases, with 14 bases remaining between them. The V gene's germline CDR1 is SEHNR and CDR2 FQNEAQ (reference sequence). CDR3 loop: CASSLSPTITGELFF. As DNA, the CDR3 is TGTGCCAGCAGCCTATCCCCAACGATCACCGGGGAGCTGTTTTTT.

This clone was found once. This chain joins TRBV6-6 and TRBJ1-1; D is perhaps TRBD1 (5 bases). CDR1 MNHNY and CDR2 SVGAGI come from the germline V gene (reference sequence). Trimming removed 4 bases from V and 0 bases from J, with 12 bases in between. The CDR3 is 15 amino acids. The CDR3 sequence: CASSFAGEVNTEAFF. CDR3 coding DNA: TGTGCCAGCAGTTTCGCGGGGGAAGTGAACACTGAAGCTTTCTTT.

The rearrangement links TRBV6-6 to TRBJ1-2; D not resolved. V lost 6 bases and J lost 13, with 9 bases in between. There are 9 residues in the CDR3. Germline V CDR1 and CDR2: MNHNY, SVGAGI (reference sequence). The CDR3: CASSKAATF. CDR3 nucleotide sequence: TGTGCCAGCAGCAAGGCGGCCACCTTC.

The genes are TRBV27 and TRBJ2-1; D uncertain. Looked up from germline, CDR1 is MNHEY and CDR2 is SMNVEV (reference sequence). The CDR3 is 13 residues long. Trimming left V 0 bases short and J 7 bases short, with 7 bases between. In DNA form, the CDR3 reads TGTGCCAGCAGTTTATCCCCCAGTAATGAGCAGTTCTTC. Protein: CASSLSPSNEQFF.

As for this clone: The junction and the germline gene differ at one end; a read error may be behind it. V usage is TRBV7-7 and J usage is TRBJ2-5, with 9 positions matching TRBD2. Germline V gene sequence: CDR1 SSHAT, CDR2 FNYEAQ (reference sequence). The CDR3 loop spans 14 amino acids. The CDR3 region is CASSGGLVGETQYF. The CDR3 coding sequence is TGTGCTAGCAGCGGGGGGCTCGTGGGGGAGACCCAGTACTTC.

V and J are TRBV19 and TRBJ1-2; 7 nucleotides match TRBD1. Losses at the gene ends were 4 bases for V and 5 bases for J; bases not matched to a gene: 10. Germline V gene data show CDR1 as LNHDA and CDR2 as SQIVND (reference sequence). The CDR3 runs to 15 residues. Here the CDR3 reads CASSTKQGTPYGYTF. The CDR3 nucleotides are TGTGCCAGTAGTACTAAACAGGGGACCCCTTATGGCTACACCTTC.

This sequence joins TRBV11-2 and TRBJ1-1; unclear D gene. V was trimmed by 4 bases and J by 1 base, leaving 7 bases between them. Germline assignment: CDR1 SGHAT and CDR2 FQNNGV. The CDR3 consists of 13 residues. The CDR3, as DNA: TGTGCCAGCAGCTCTCAGGAGAACACTGAAGCTTTCTTT. As protein: CASSSQENTEAFF.

As to this clone: Compared with germline, one end of the junction differs, possibly owing to a read error. V usage is TRBV6-1 and J usage is TRBJ1-1; maybe TRBD1 (6 bases). The germline V gene has CDR1 MNHNS and CDR2 SASEGT. The CDR3 is 14 residues long. The CDR3 DNA reads as TGTGCCAGCGGTGAAGGAAGTGGGGGCTCTGAAGCTTTCTTT. It yields the protein CASGEGSGGSEAFF.

V gene TRBV5-6 combines with J gene TRBJ2-7, with no clear D. The CDR3 length is 14 residues. Trimming removed 2 bases at V and 4 bases at J, with 13 bases between. The germline CDR1 and CDR2 sequences are SGHDT and YYEEEE. Here the CDR3 reads CASSFGLLSYEQYF. Written as DNA, the CDR3 is TGTGCCAGCAGCTTCGGTTTACTATCGTACGAGCAGTACTTC.

The V call is TRBV5-5, the J call TRBJ2-3; possibly TRBD1 for D (7 bases). V gave up 3 bases and J gave up 5 bases, with 16 bases separating them. This CDR3 spans 15 amino acids. Germline CDR1 and CDR2: SGHKS and YYEKEE (reference sequence). CDR3 region: CASSSRGTARDTQYF. The DNA for the CDR3 is TGTGCCAGCAGCTCCCGCGGGACAGCGAGAGATACGCAGTATTTT.

V and J are TRBV6-5 and TRBJ1-1; D is unresolved. This CDR3 region has 12 residues. Germline V CDR1 and CDR2: MNHEY, SVGAGI. The V end was cut by 3 bases, the J end by 3 bases, with 5 bases between. As DNA, the CDR3 is TGTGCCAGCAGTTATCGAGACACTGAAGCTTTCTTT. It codes for CASSYRDTEAFF.

The chain recombines TRBV5-1 with TRBJ2-5; D possibly corresponds to TRBD1 (6 bases). The tail of the sequence fits TRBJ2-7 better, so the J call may be wrong. The CDR3 contains 14 residues. Germline loops: CDR1 SGHRS, CDR2 YFSETQ. The CDR3 sequence: CASSTSHRVYEQYF. In DNA form, the CDR3 reads TGCGCCAGCAGCACGAGTCACAGGGTCTACGAGCAGTACTTC.

V and J are TRBV2 and TRBJ1-3, with D uncertain. Germline values: CDR1 SNHLY, CDR2 FYNNEI. The CDR3 spans 17 residues. The V end was cut by 7 bases, the J end by 0 bases, with 19 bases between. The CDR3: CASTDSGWQLSGNTIYF. The CDR3 region has the DNA TGTGCCAGCACCGATAGTGGGTGGCAGCTCTCTGGAAACACCATATATTTT.

J is TRBJ2-3 and V is TRBV9; no firm D call. Trimming cost V 0 bases and J 4 bases, with 9 bases left between them. Germline V gene lookup returns CDR1 SGDLS and CDR2 YYNGEE. The CDR3 totals 14 residues. The CDR3 coding sequence is TGTGCCAGCAGCGTAGATGTAGCAGCAGATACGCAGTATTTT. It is translated as CASSVDVAADTQYF.

The chain is built from TRBV2 and TRBJ2-7; 9 nucleotides align to TRBD1. V shed 8 bases and J 3 bases; nucleotides not matched to a gene: 11. CDR3 length: 15 residues. The germline CDR1 and CDR2 sequences are SNHLY and FYNNEI. CDR3 amino acids: CASGVGGQGGYEQYF. In DNA, the CDR3 is TGTGCCAGCGGCGTGGGGGGACAGGGCGGCTACGAGCAGTACTTC.